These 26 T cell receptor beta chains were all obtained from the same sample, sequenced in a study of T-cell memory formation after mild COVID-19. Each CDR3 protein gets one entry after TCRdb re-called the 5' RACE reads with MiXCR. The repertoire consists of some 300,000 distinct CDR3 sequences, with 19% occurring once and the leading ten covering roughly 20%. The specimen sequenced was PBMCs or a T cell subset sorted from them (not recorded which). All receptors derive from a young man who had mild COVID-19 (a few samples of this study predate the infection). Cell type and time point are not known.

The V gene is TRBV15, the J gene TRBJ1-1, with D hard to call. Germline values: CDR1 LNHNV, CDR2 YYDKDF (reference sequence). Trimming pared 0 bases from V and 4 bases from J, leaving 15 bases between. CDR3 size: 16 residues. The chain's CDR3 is CATSRDYSQARTEAFF. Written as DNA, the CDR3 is TGTGCCACCAGCAGAGATTACTCGCAGGCCCGCACTGAAGCTTTCTTT.

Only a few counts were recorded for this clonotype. The CDR3 coding sequence is TGCAGTGCTCCAAGGACTGACTCCTACGAGCAGTACTTC. Protein: CSAPRTDSYEQYF. The V gene is TRBV20-1, the J gene TRBJ2-7; a weak D match, TRBD2 (5 bases). Germline assignment: CDR1 DFQATT and CDR2 SNEGSKA (reference sequence). CDR3 length equals 13 residues. V lost 5 bases to trimming and J lost 0 bases, with 11 bases between them.

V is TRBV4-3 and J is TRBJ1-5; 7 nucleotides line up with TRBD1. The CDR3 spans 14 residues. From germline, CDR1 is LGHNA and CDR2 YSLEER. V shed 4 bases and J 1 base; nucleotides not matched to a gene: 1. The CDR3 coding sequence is TGCGCCAGCAGCCCGGACAGGAGCAATCAGCCCCAGCATTTT. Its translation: CASSPDRSNQPQHF.

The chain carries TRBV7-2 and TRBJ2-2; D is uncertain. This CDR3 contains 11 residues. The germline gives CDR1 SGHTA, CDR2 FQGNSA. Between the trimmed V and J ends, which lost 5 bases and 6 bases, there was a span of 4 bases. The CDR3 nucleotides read TGTGCCAGCAGCATGGCCGGGGAGCTGTTTTTT. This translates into CASSMAGELFF.

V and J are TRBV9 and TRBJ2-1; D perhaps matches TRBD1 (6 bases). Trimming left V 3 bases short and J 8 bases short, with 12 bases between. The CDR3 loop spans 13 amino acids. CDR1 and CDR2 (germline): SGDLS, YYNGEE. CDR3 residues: CASSETGPDEQFF. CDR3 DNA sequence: TGTGCCAGCAGCGAGACAGGCCCCGATGAGCAGTTCTTC. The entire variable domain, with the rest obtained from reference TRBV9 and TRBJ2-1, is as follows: DSGVTQTPKHLITATGQRVTLRCSPRSGDLSVYWYQQSLDQGLQFLIQYYNGEERAKGNILERFSAQQFPDLHSELNLSSLELGDSALYFCASSETGPDEQFFGPGTRLTVL.

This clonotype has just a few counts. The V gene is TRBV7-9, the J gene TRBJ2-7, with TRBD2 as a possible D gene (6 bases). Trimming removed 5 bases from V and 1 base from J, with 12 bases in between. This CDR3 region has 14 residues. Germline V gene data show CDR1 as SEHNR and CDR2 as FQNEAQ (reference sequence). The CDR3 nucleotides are TGTGCCAGCAGCCGCGGGGCGGGTTCCTACGAGCAGTACTTC. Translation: CASSRGAGSYEQYF.

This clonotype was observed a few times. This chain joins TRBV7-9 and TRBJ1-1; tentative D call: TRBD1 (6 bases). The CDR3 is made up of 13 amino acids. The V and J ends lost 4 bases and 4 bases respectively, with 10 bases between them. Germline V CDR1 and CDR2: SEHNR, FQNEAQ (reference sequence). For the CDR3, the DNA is TGTGCCAGCAGCTCGACAGGTCCCACTGAAGCTTTCTTT. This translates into CASSSTGPTEAFF.

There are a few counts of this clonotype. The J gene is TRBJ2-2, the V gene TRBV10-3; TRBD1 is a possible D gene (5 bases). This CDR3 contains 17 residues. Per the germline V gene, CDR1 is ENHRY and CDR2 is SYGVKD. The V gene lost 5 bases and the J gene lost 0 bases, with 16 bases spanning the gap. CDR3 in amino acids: CAISPRGQGSNTGELFF. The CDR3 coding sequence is TGTGCCATCAGTCCCCGCGGCCAGGGCTCGAACACCGGGGAGCTGTTTTTT.

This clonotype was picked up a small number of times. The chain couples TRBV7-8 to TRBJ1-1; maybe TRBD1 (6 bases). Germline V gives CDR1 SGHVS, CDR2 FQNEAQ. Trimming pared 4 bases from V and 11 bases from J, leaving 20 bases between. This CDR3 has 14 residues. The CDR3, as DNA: TGTGCCAGCAGCTCCGGTAAGACAGGCTCCAAGGCTTTCTTT. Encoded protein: CASSSGKTGSKAFF.

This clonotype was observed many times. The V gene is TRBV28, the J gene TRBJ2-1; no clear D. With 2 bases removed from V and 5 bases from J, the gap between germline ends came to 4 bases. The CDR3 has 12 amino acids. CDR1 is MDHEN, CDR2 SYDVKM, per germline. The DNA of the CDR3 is TGTGCCAGCAGTTTACCCCACAATGAGCAGTTCTTC. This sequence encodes CASSLPHNEQFF. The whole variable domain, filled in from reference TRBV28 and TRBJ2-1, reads DVKVTQSSRYLVKRTGEKVFLECVQDMDHENMFWYRQDPGLGLRLIYFSYDVKMKEKGDIPEGYSVSREKKERFSLILESASTNQTSMYLCASSLPHNEQFFGPGTRLTVL.

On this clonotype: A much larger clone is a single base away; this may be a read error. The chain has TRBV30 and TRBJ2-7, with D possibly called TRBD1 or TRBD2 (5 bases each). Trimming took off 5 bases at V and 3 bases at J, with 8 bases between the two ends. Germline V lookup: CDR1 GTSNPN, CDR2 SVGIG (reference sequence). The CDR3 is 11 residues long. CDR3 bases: TGTGCCTGGGGGGACGTCTACGAGCAGTACTTC. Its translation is CAWGDVYEQYF.

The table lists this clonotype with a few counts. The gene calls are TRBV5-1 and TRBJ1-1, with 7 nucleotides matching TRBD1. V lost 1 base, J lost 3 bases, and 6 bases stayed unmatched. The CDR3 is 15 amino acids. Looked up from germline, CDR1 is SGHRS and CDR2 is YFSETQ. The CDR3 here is CASSLRQGGDTEAFF. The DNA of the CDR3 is TGCGCCAGCAGCTTGAGACAGGGAGGGGACACTGAAGCTTTCTTT.

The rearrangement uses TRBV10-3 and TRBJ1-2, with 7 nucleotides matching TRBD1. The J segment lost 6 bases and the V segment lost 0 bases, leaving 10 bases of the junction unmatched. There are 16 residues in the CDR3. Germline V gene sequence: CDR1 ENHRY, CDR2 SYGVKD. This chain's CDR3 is CAISESYLRQGDGYTF. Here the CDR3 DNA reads TGTGCCATCAGTGAGTCGTACCTCAGACAGGGCGATGGCTACACCTTC.

The CDR3, as DNA: TGTGCCACCAGTCCTGGCAGTGACTATGGCTACACCTTC. Protein sequence: CATSPGSDYGYTF. This chain links TRBV24-1 with TRBJ1-2; D is unresolved. V lost 6 bases and J 3 bases, leaving 10 bases between the germline ends. The CDR3 has 13 amino acids. Germline V gene sequence: CDR1 KGHDR, CDR2 SFDVKD.

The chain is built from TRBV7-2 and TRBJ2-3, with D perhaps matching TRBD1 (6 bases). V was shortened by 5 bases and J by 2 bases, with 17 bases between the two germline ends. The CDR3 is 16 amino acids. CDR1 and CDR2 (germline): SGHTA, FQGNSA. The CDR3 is CASSRGNTGYTDTQYF. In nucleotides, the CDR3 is TGTGCCAGCAGCCGTGGAAACACAGGGTACACAGATACGCAGTATTTT.

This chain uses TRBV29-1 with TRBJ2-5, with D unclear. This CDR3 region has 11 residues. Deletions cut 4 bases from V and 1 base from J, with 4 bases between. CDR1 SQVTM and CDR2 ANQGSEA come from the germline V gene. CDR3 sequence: CSVGVQETQYF. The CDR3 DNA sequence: TGCAGCGTTGGCGTCCAAGAGACCCAGTACTTC.

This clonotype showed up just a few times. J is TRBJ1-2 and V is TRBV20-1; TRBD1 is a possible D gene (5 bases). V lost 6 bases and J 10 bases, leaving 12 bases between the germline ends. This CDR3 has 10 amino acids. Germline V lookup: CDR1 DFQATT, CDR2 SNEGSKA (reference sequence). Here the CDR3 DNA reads TGCAGTGCCCTCACGGGGGTCTACACCTTC. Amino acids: CSALTGVYTF.

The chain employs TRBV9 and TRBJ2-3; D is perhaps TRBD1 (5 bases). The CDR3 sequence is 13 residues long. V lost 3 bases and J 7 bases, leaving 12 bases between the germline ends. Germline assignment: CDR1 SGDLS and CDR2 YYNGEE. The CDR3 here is CASSEHAGNTQYF. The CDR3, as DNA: TGTGCCAGCAGCGAGCACGCAGGGAATACGCAGTATTTT.

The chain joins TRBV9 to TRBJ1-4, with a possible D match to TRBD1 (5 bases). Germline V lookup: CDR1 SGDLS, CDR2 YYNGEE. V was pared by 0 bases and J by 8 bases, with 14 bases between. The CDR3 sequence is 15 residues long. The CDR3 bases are TGTGCCAGCAGCGTAGGAGGAGGGACGGGAGAAAAACTGTTTTTT. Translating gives CASSVGGGTGEKLFF.

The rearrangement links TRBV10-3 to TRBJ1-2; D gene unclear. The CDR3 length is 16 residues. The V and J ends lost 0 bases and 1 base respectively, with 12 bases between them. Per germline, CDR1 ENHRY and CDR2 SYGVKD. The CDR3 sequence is CAISESYGGNNYGYTF. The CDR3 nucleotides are TGTGCCATCAGTGAGTCGTACGGAGGTAATAACTATGGCTACACCTTC.

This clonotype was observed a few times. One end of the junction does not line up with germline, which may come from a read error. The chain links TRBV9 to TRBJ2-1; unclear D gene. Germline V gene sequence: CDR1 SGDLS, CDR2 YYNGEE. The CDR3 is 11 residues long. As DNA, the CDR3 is TGTGCCAGCAGCGAGTGGCCGAACCTATATTTC. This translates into CASSEWPNLYF.

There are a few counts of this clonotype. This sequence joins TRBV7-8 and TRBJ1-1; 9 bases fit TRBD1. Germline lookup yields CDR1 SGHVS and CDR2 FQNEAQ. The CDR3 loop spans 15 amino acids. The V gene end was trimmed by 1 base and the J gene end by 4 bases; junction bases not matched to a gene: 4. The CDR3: CASSLGGTGTTEAFF. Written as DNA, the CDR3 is TGTGCCAGCAGCTTAGGAGGGACAGGGACCACTGAAGCTTTCTTT. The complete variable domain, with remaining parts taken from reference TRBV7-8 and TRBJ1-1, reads GAGVSQSPRYKVAKRGQDVALRCDPISGHVSLFWYQQALGQGPEFLTYFQNEAQLDKSGLPSDRFFAERPEGSVSTLKIQRTQQEDSAVYLCASSLGGTGTTEAFFGQGTRLTVV.

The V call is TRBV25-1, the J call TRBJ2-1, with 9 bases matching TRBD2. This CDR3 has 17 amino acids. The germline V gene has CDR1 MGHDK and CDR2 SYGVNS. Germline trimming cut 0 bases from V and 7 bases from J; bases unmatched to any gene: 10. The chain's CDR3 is CASSEYASGGPGNEQFF. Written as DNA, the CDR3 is TGTGCCAGCAGTGAATATGCGAGCGGGGGGCCGGGGAATGAGCAGTTCTTC.

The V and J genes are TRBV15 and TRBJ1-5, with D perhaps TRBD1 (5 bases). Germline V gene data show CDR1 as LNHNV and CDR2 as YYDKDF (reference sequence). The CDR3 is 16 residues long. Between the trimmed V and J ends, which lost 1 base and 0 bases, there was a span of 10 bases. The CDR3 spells CATSRAGGASNQPQHF. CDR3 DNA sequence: TGTGCCACCAGCAGAGCCGGAGGGGCTAGCAATCAGCCCCAGCATTTT.

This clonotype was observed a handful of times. The CDR3 spells CASRWGAGEKLFF. Here the CDR3 DNA reads TGTGCCAGTAGGTGGGGCGCCGGGGAAAAACTGTTTTTT. This sequence joins TRBV12-3 or TRBV12-4 and TRBJ1-4; tentative D call: TRBD1 (5 bases). The CDR3 runs to 13 residues. Trimming took 9 bases from V and 8 from J, leaving 16 bases between them.

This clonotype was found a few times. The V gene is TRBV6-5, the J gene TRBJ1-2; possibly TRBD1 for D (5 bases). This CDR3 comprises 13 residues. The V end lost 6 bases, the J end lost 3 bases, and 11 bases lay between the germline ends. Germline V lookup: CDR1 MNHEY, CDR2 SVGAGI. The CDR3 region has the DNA TGTGCCAGCAGCCCCGGGGGATACTATGGCTACACCTTC. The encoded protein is CASSPGGYYGYTF.